The 26 T cell receptor beta chains below were found in one sample sequenced in a study of chemoradiotherapy in HPV16-positive cancers. Profiling relied on immunoSEQ multiplex PCR, and the TCRdb table lists in-frame clones only, not all of them. The sample lists about 15,000 clones; about nine tenths were seen once. The sample was blood, taken from a patient who underwent chemoradiotherapy. The source is a human donor with HPV-associated anogenital cancer.

This clone was counted once. The genes are TRBV9 and TRBJ1-6; D call uncertain. The germline V gene encodes CDR1 SGDLS and CDR2 YYNGEE. V shed 0 bases and J shed 8 bases, with 6 bases lying between them. This CDR3 comprises 13 residues. CDR3 bases: TGTGCCAGCAGCGTAGACCAGGATTCACCCCTCCACTTT. Protein product: CASSVDQDSPLHF.

DNA for the CDR3: TGTGCCATCAGTGAGGGACTAGCGGGAAAAGCCCACGAGCAGTACTTC. Its translation: CAISEGLAGKAHEQYF. The V call is TRBV10-3, the J call TRBJ2-7; 12 nucleotides align to TRBD2. The germline V gene encodes CDR1 ENHRY and CDR2 SYGVKD. The ends lost 2 bases at V and 5 bases at J; junction bases unmatched: 7. The CDR3 sequence is 16 residues long.

This clone was recorded only once. V is TRBV21-1 and J is TRBJ1-5; the table assigns TRBD1, which was not confirmed against the DNA. TRBV21-1 is listed as a pseudogene. This CDR3 contains 18 residues. CDR3 in amino acids: CASSKADTGGEEDQPQHF. The CDR3 region has the DNA TGTGCCAGCAGCAAAGCCGACACAGGGGGCGAGGAGGATCAGCCCCAGCATTTT.

The chain's CDR3 is CAWSLGGRQPQHF. DNA of the CDR3: TGTGCCTGGAGTTTGGGGGGGCGCCAGCCCCAGCATTTT. The chain recombines TRBV30 with TRBJ1-5; tentative D call: TRBD1 (6 bases). This CDR3 has 13 residues. The V gene lost 2 bases and the J gene lost 7 bases, with 12 bases spanning the gap. The germline gives CDR1 GTSNPN, CDR2 SVGIG (reference sequence). The complete variable domain, with remaining parts taken from reference TRBV30 and TRBJ1-5, reads SQTIHQWPATLVQPVGSPLSLECTVEGTSNPNLYWYRQAAGRGLQLLFYSVGIGQISSEVPQNLSASRPQDRQFILSSKKLLLSDSGFYLCAWSLGGRQPQHFGDGTRLSIL.

The chain recombines TRBV28 with TRBJ2-1; D is possibly TRBD2 (6 bases). The length of the CDR3 is 16 residues. In germline, CDR1 is MDHEN, CDR2 SYDVKM. V was trimmed by 3 bases and J by 5 bases, leaving 17 bases between them. The CDR3 is CASSFEYGTENNEQFF. The CDR3, as DNA: TGTGCCAGCAGTTTCGAGTACGGGACTGAAAACAATGAGCAGTTCTTC. Variable domain in full (rest from reference TRBV28 and TRBJ2-1): DVKVTQSSRYLVKRTGEKVFLECVQDMDHENMFWYRQDPGLGLRLIYFSYDVKMKEKGDIPEGYSVSREKKERFSLILESASTNQTSMYLCASSFEYGTENNEQFFGPGTRLTVL.

The chain is built from TRBV27 and TRBJ2-2; perhaps TRBD1 as D (6 bases). CDR1 and CDR2 from the germline V gene are MNHEY and SMNVEV (reference sequence). V lost 4 bases to trimming and J lost 3 bases, with 9 bases between them. The CDR3 totals 14 residues. Here the CDR3 reads CASSWGRDTGELFF. The CDR3 coding sequence is TGTGCCAGCAGTTGGGGGCGGGACACCGGGGAGCTGTTTTTT.

The chain couples TRBV18 to TRBJ2-2; 9 bases line up with TRBD2. V gave up 2 bases and J gave up 4 bases; unmatched junction bases: 8. The CDR3 sequence is 17 residues long. Germline loops: CDR1 KGHSH, CDR2 LQKENI. The CDR3 nucleotides read TGTGCCAGCTCACCAAGGAGCGGGGGGACGAGCACCGGGGAGCTGTTTTTT. It specifies CASSPRSGGTSTGELFF.

V usage is TRBV27 and J usage is TRBJ2-3, with D possibly being TRBD1 (5 bases). This CDR3 has 15 residues. Between the trimmed V and J ends, which lost 3 bases and 3 bases, there was a span of 13 bases. From germline, CDR1 is MNHEY and CDR2 SMNVEV (reference sequence). CDR3 sequence: CASSLTARLTDTQYF. The CDR3 nucleotides read TGTGCCAGCAGTTTGACAGCCCGGCTGACAGATACGCAGTATTTT.

The genes are TRBV6-1 and TRBJ1-6; D is perhaps TRBD1 (6 bases). Germline V lookup: CDR1 MNHNS, CDR2 SASEGT. The CDR3 runs 15 residues. The ends were cut back, 5 bases at V and 7 bases at J, with 15 bases in the middle. CDR3 sequence (DNA): TGTGCCAGCAGTAAAACGTCCGGGACAAATTCACCCCTCCACTTT. As protein: CASSKTSGTNSPLHF.

This chain links TRBV9 with TRBJ2-1, with TRBD1 matching over 11 bases. Per the germline V gene, CDR1 is SGDLS and CDR2 is YYNGEE. The V gene end was trimmed by 4 bases and the J gene end by 9 bases; junction bases not matched to a gene: 12. This CDR3 contains 16 residues. This CDR3 reads CASSTQPGQGVLEQFF. CDR3 nucleotides: TGTGCCAGCAGCACACAACCGGGACAGGGGGTCCTTGAGCAGTTCTTC.

The V gene is TRBV5-4, the J gene TRBJ2-2; possible D gene TRBD2, 6 bases. Between the trimmed V and J ends, which lost 4 bases and 2 bases, there was a span of 9 bases. Germline CDR1 reads SGHNT; CDR2 reads YYREEE (reference sequence). This CDR3 has 14 amino acids. The CDR3 bases are TGTGCCAGCAGCCGGAGGGGAAACACCGGGGAGCTGTTTTTT. Protein product: CASSRRGNTGELFF.

This chain uses TRBV30 with TRBJ1-2; TRBD1 aligns across 10 bases. This CDR3 spans 12 amino acids. Germline CDR1 and CDR2: GTSNPN and SVGIG (reference sequence). V shed 7 bases, J shed 10 bases, and the junction held 9 bases outside the gene matches. As DNA, the CDR3 is TGTGCCTCCGCGACCGGGACAGGGGACTACACCTTC. Protein sequence: CASATGTGDYTF.

Here the CDR3 reads CASSDPTGGAWKAFF. The CDR3 DNA follows: TGTGCCAGCAGTGACCCTACAGGGGGCGCGTGGAAAGCTTTCTTT. This rearrangement joins TRBV25-1 to TRBJ1-1; 9 positions match TRBD1. Germline V gene lookup returns CDR1 MGHDK and CDR2 SYGVNS. J gave up 9 bases and V 3 bases, and 11 bases lay outside the gene matches. CDR3 size: 15 residues. Drawing the rest from reference TRBV25-1 and TRBJ1-1, the complete variable domain is EADIYQTPRYLVIGTGKKITLECSQTMGHDKMYWYQQDPGMELHLIHYSYGVNSTEKGDLSSESTVSRIRTEHFPLTLESARPSHTSQYLCASSDPTGGAWKAFFGQGTRLTVV.

The rearrangement uses TRBV19 and TRBJ1-2; D not certain. Germline-derived CDR1 and CDR2 are LNHDA and SQIVND (reference sequence). The CDR3 sequence is 11 residues long. V lost 3 bases and J 8 bases, leaving 7 bases between the germline ends. The DNA for the CDR3 is TGTGCCAGTAGTATCTGGGAAGGCTACACCTTC. Amino acid sequence: CASSIWEGYTF.

The rearrangement uses TRBV6-6 and TRBJ2-7; D is ambiguous. The CDR3 is 15 residues long. CDR1 MNHNY and CDR2 SVGAGI come from the germline V gene (reference sequence). V lost 0 bases and J lost 2, with 11 bases in between. DNA for the CDR3: TGTGCCAGCAGTTACTCGGCAGCTGGAACCTACGAGCAGTACTTC. This gives the protein CASSYSAAGTYEQYF.

The rearrangement joins TRBV27 to TRBJ1-6; no definite D call. The CDR3 is 15 amino acids. Germline V gene lookup returns CDR1 MNHEY and CDR2 SMNVEV (reference sequence). Trimming took off 5 bases at V and 8 bases at J, with 16 bases between the two ends. CDR3 in amino acids: CASSLDPNSDSPLHF. The CDR3 DNA sequence: TGTGCCAGCAGTCTAGACCCCAATTCGGATTCACCCCTCCACTTT.

The chain recombines TRBV19 with TRBJ1-3; D is possibly TRBD1 (5 bases). CDR3 length equals 15 residues. Trimming shortened V by 6 bases and J by 0 bases, and 12 bases separated the two germline ends. Per germline, CDR1 LNHDA and CDR2 SQIVND (reference sequence). CDR3 region: CASRLGPNSGNTIYF. CDR3 nucleotides: TGTGCCAGTAGGTTGGGACCGAACTCTGGAAACACCATATATTTT.

This clone was picked up a small number of times. V and J are TRBV5-1 and TRBJ1-1; D possibly corresponds to TRBD1 (6 bases). The CDR3 length is 14 residues. CDR1 is SGHRS, CDR2 YFSETQ, per germline. The germline V and J ends were trimmed by 2 bases and 5 bases, with 13 bases remaining between them. The CDR3 loop is CASSFTADRTEAFF. Here the CDR3 DNA reads TGCGCCAGCAGCTTCACCGCCGACAGGACTGAAGCTTTCTTT.

The genes are TRBV19 and TRBJ1-5; D ambiguous. The V end lost 2 bases, the J end lost 0 bases, and 8 bases lay between the germline ends. This CDR3 comprises 15 residues. From germline, CDR1 is LNHDA and CDR2 SQIVND (reference sequence). CDR3 coding DNA: TGTGCCAGTAGTATACCGGGATATAGCAATCAGCCCCAGCATTTT. Its protein product is CASSIPGYSNQPQHF. The whole variable domain, filled in from reference TRBV19 and TRBJ1-5, reads DGGITQSPKYLFRKEGQNVTLSCEQNLNHDAMYWYRQDPGQGLRLIYYSQIVNDFQKGDIAEGYSVSREKKESFPLTVTSAQKNPTAFYLCASSIPGYSNQPQHFGDGTRLSIL.

The chain combines TRBV6-5 with TRBJ1-2; no clear D gene. V was pared by 4 bases and J by 4 bases, with 16 bases between. From germline, CDR1 is MNHEY and CDR2 SVGAGI. The CDR3 is 15 residues long. CDR3 region: CASSSRTSRAYGYTF. CDR3 coding DNA: TGTGCCAGCAGTTCCCGAACCTCCCGGGCCTATGGCTACACCTTC.

The chain links TRBV11-1 to TRBJ2-5; the D call may be TRBD1 or TRBD2 (6 bases each). V was clipped by 2 bases and J by 1 base, with 11 bases between them. The V gene's germline CDR1 is SGHAT and CDR2 FQDESV (reference sequence). This CDR3 is built from 15 residues. CDR3 region: CASSLWGAGQETQYF. The CDR3 coding sequence is TGTGCCAGCAGCTTATGGGGGGCAGGCCAAGAGACCCAGTACTTC.

J is TRBJ2-7 and V is TRBV19; 10 bases are a match to TRBD1. CDR1 LNHDA and CDR2 SQIVND come from the germline V gene (reference sequence). This CDR3 contains 16 residues. J was trimmed by 6 bases and V by 2 bases; bases with no gene match: 10. For the CDR3, the DNA is TGTGCCAGTAGTATAAGGACCGGGACAGGGGTCGGCGAGCAGTACTTC. This codes for CASSIRTGTGVGEQYF.

This chain joins TRBV11-2 and TRBJ2-7, with TRBD1 matching over 11 bases. CDR3 size: 13 residues. Unmatched junction bases numbered 5, after V lost 8 bases and J lost 5 bases. Per germline, CDR1 SGHAT and CDR2 FQNNGV. The CDR3 DNA reads TGTGCCAGCTCGGGACAGGGGGTCCACGAGCAGTACTTC. Translation: CASSGQGVHEQYF.

This sequence joins TRBV15 and TRBJ1-6; D is unresolved. The germline V gene has CDR1 LNHNV and CDR2 YYDKDF (reference sequence). The CDR3 runs 13 residues. The V and J ends lost 0 bases and 9 bases respectively, with 6 bases between them. CDR3 in amino acids: CATSRDGRSPLHF. CDR3 nucleotides: TGTGCCACCAGCAGAGATGGCCGTTCACCCCTCCACTTT.

The chain employs TRBV19 and TRBJ1-5; D is perhaps TRBD1 (6 bases). Trimming removed 4 bases from V and 6 bases from J, with 19 bases in between. Germline-derived CDR1 and CDR2 are LNHDA and SQIVND (reference sequence). The CDR3 length is 16 residues. The CDR3 nucleotides are TGTGCCAGTAGTAGGGGGGGCAGGGAGAAGGGTCAGCCCCAGCATTTT. It codes for CASSRGGREKGQPQHF.

The V gene is TRBV18, the J gene TRBJ2-1; D tentatively fits TRBD1 or TRBD2 (5 bases each). Trimming shortened V by 3 bases and J by 0 bases, and 9 bases separated the two germline ends. CDR1 is KGHSH and CDR2 is LQKENI in the germline V gene. The CDR3 sequence is 15 residues long. CDR3 in DNA: TGTGCCAGCTCACCCGGGACCCCCTCCTACAATGAGCAGTTCTTC. Its translation: CASSPGTPSYNEQFF.